This TCR beta chain derives from a study of blood T cell repertoires in COVID-19. The sample holds one count of this clone. Clones were sequenced by immunoSEQ multiplex PCR, and TCRdb holds only the in-frame ones, with some missing. The repertoire has 250,000 or so clones, over 80% of them found once; the top ten carry 3.7%. V was pared by 4 bases and J by 5 bases, with 16 bases of the junction left unmatched. From germline, CDR1 is GTSNPN and CDR2 SVGIG (reference sequence). The CDR3 has 18 residues. This receptor was obtained from a woman younger than 45 who had been exposed to COVID-19. This sequence joins TRBV30 and TRBJ2-1, with TRBD2 matching over 11 bases. The sequenced sample consisted of PBMCs or T cells enriched from blood (not recorded which). CDR3 sequence: CAWTGRRTSGGLDNEQFF. CDR3 bases: TGTGCCTGGACTGGGCGTCGAACTAGCGGGGGATTAGACAATGAGCAGTTCTTC.